A selection of T cell receptor beta chains follows, all from one sample in a study of molecular identifiers for immune sequencing clone quantification. A single record per CDR3 protein comes from TCRdb applying MiXCR to the PCR reads. The sample records fewer than 350,000 distinct CDR3 sequences, around 21% being singletons. Sequencing was performed on naive CD8+ T cells from blood, with Jurkat cell RNA spiked in. These receptors were collected from a human donor in good health. Some libraries in this study had Jurkat cell RNA spiked in. CDR3s include the opening cysteine and the closing phenylalanine or tryptophan. Each record gives: D gene, V gene, clone size, J gene, CDR3 DNA, CDR3 protein. The D gene is left open where the match is weak. Some rows have no size entry. The others give once, few or many, or a class for an expanded clone.

>.|TRBV14|many|TRBJ2-7
TGTGCCAGCAGCCAAGTACTTTACGAGCAGTACTTC
CASSQVLYEQYF
>.|TRBV2|many|TRBJ1-5
TGTGCCAGCAGTGCATTAGGGGGTAATCAGCCCCAGCATTTT
CASSALGGNQPQHF
>TRBD2|TRBV20-1|many|TRBJ2-3
TGCAGTGGTCGAGCGGGAGGGATGGATACGCAGTATTTT
CSGRAGGMDTQYF
>.|TRBV12-3/TRBV12-4|many|TRBJ1-1
TGTGCCAGCAGTTTAGCTGCAGAAGCTTTCTTT
CASSLAAEAFF
>TRBD2|TRBV7-3|many|TRBJ2-3
TGTGCCAGCAGCTTAGAAGCGGGAGGCATTGCGGATACGCAGTATTTT
CASSLEAGGIADTQYF
>TRBD2|TRBV28|many|TRBJ2-2
TGTGCCAGCAGTCAGCGGGAGTGGGGGACCGGGGAGCTGTTTTTT
CASSQREWGTGELFF
>TRBD2|TRBV7-9|many|TRBJ2-3
TGTGCCAGCAGCTACGGACTAGCGGGAACCAGCACAGATACGCAGTATTTT
CASSYGLAGTSTDTQYF
>.|TRBV29-1|many|TRBJ2-7
TGCAGCGTTGTTGGTCCGGGTTCCTACGAGCAGTACTTC
CSVVGPGSYEQYF
>.|TRBV30|few|TRBJ2-1
TGTGCCTGGACCCCCCAGGGGCGTCTGGGGAATGAGCAGTTCTTC
CAWTPQGRLGNEQFF
>.|TRBV7-9|few|TRBJ2-7
TGTGCCAGCAGCTTCCTCCGTGACAGAGAAACCTACGAGCAGTACTTC
CASSFLRDRETYEQYF
>TRBD2|TRBV6-2/TRBV6-3|few|TRBJ2-3
TGTGCCAGCAGTGGACTCGAGCGGGATAGCACAGATACGCAGTATTTT
CASSGLERDSTDTQYF
>TRBD2|TRBV29-1|.|TRBJ2-7
TGCAGCGTTGGACTAGCGGGCAAAAACGAGCAGTACTTC
CSVGLAGKNEQYF
>TRBD1|TRBV24-1|.|TRBJ2-2
TGTGCCACCAGTGATTTAGTCCGGGACAGGGGTGAAGTCGGGGAGCTGTTTTTT
CATSDLVRDRGEVGELFF
>.|TRBV20-1|many|TRBJ1-1
TGCAGTGCTAGAGCGGGACTCATGAACACTGAAGCTTTCTTT
CSARAGLMNTEAFF
>.|TRBV12-3/TRBV12-4|few|TRBJ1-2
TGTGCCAGCAGTTTAGCCAGCCACCTGCCCCATGGCTACACCTTC
CASSLASHLPHGYTF
>TRBD2|TRBV2|.|TRBJ2-6
TGTGCCAGCAGTTTGGGGCCGGGACTAGCGGATAACTCTGGGGCCAACGTCCTGACTTTC
CASSLGPGLADNSGANVLTF
>TRBD2|TRBV5-4|many|TRBJ2-5
TGTGCCAGCAGCCCGATAGCGGGGAAGCAAGAGACCCAGTACTTC
CASSPIAGKQETQYF
>TRBD1|TRBV5-1|many|TRBJ2-1
TGCGCCAGCAGCTGGACAGGGGGTAATGAGCAGTTCTTC
CASSWTGGNEQFF
>.|TRBV7-8|many|TRBJ2-1
TGTGCCAGCAGCTTAGGGGTCCCCTACAATGAGCAGTTCTTC
CASSLGVPYNEQFF
>.|TRBV7-2|.|TRBJ2-7
TGTGCCAGCAGCTCTCAGGGGGGCGAGCAGTACTTC
CASSSQGGEQYF
>.|TRBV4-1|few|TRBJ1-2
TGCGCCAGCAGCCAAGGTTCGGTCGGCTACACCTTC
CASSQGSVGYTF
>.|TRBV6-5|few|TRBJ2-3
TGTGCCAGCAGTTACACCTCTCCAGGAGTCTACACAGATACGCAGTATTTT
CASSYTSPGVYTDTQYF
>.|TRBV19|many|TRBJ2-7
TGTGCCAGTAGTATCCGGGACAAGACCTACGAGCAGTACTTC
CASSIRDKTYEQYF
>TRBD1|TRBV5-1|many|TRBJ1-2
TGCGCCAGCAGCTTGGCAGGGGGAGAAGGCTACACCTTC
CASSLAGGEGYTF
>.|TRBV9|few|TRBJ2-7
TGTGCCAGCAGCGCCGGTGACCATCGGTACGAGCAGTACTTC
CASSAGDHRYEQYF
>.|TRBV28|many|TRBJ1-1
TGTGCCAGCAGTCCGCTCCGTCCCGAAGCTTTCTTT
CASSPLRPEAFF
>.|TRBV21-1|many|TRBJ2-3
TGTGCCAGCAGCAAAGAGGAGGGGGGGCGCCCAGATACGCAGTATTTT
CASSKEEGGRPDTQYF
>.|TRBV9|many|TRBJ2-3
TGTGCCAGCAGCGAGGGGACTCAGGGGCTTACAGATACGCAGTATTTT
CASSEGTQGLTDTQYF
>.|TRBV2|.|TRBJ2-7
TGTGCCAGCAGCGCGCCGGGACACGCCACCGAGCAGTACTTC
CASSAPGHATEQYF